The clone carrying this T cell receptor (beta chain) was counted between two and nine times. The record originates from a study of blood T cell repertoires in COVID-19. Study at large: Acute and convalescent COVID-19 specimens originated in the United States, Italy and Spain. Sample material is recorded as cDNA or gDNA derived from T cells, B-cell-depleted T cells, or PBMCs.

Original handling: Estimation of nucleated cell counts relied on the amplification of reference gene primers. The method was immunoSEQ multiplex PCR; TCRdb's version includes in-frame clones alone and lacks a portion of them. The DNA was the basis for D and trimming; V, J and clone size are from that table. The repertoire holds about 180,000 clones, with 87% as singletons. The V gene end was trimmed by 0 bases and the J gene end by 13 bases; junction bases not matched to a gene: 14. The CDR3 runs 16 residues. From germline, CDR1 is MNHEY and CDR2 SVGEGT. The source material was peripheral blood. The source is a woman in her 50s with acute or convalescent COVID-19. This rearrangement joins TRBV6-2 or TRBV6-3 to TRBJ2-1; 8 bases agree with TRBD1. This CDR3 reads CASSYSGTGDSQQQFF. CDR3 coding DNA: TGTGCCAGCAGTTACTCCGGGACAGGCGATTCCCAACAACAGTTCTTC.